This passage covers 7 T cell receptor beta chains from one sample sequenced in a study of cytomegalovirus exposure and HLA in healthy donors. PCR primers comprised 60 Vbeta and 13 Jbeta primers. The assay was immunoSEQ multiplex PCR, and TCRdb's table has in-frame clones only and misses some. The table lists 160,000 or so clones, approximately 84% of them singletons. Sequencing was performed on PBMCs. These receptors originate from a woman in her late teens or twenties in good health and CMV-seronegative.

This sequence joins TRBV7-9 and TRBJ1-2; no firm D call. Trimming left V 5 bases short and J 1 base short, with 17 bases between. This CDR3 spans 16 amino acids. Germline V gene data show CDR1 as SEHNR and CDR2 as FQNEAQ (reference sequence). The CDR3 is CASSREDGLLNYGYTF. The CDR3 DNA reads TGTGCCAGCAGCCGCGAAGACGGACTCCTTAACTATGGCTACACCTTC.

V usage is TRBV5-4 and J usage is TRBJ1-4; D unclear. The germline gives CDR1 SGHNT, CDR2 YYREEE (reference sequence). V was pared by 0 bases and J by 0 bases, with 9 bases between. The CDR3 loop spans 16 amino acids. The CDR3 sequence: CASSLGPRATNEKLFF. In nucleotides, the CDR3 is TGTGCCAGCAGCTTGGGTCCGAGGGCAACTAATGAAAAACTGTTTTTT.

V is TRBV7-9 and J is TRBJ2-7; the D gene is possibly TRBD1 (5 bases). CDR1 is SEHNR, CDR2 FQNEAQ, per germline (reference sequence). The germline V and J ends were trimmed by 1 base and 0 bases, with 7 bases remaining between them. The CDR3 sequence is 14 residues long. In DNA, the CDR3 is TGTGCCAGCAGCTTAGGGACAATCTCCTACGAGCAGTACTTC. Its translation is CASSLGTISYEQYF.

The rearrangement joins TRBV30 to TRBJ2-5, with D possibly TRBD1 on 6 matching bases. The V gene's germline CDR1 is GTSNPN and CDR2 SVGIG (reference sequence). The CDR3 runs to 13 residues. The V gene lost 8 bases and the J gene lost 0 bases, with 13 bases spanning the gap. The CDR3, as DNA: TGTGCCAGACAGGACAGAAACCAAGAGACCCAGTACTTC. Translated: CARQDRNQETQYF.

The CDR3, as DNA: TGTGCCAGCAAAGCAGGGGGCGGCGGCTACACCTTC. Its translation is CASKAGGGGYTF. This chain joins TRBV2 and TRBJ1-2, with 8 bases fitting TRBD1. CDR1 is SNHLY, CDR2 FYNNEI, per germline. The CDR3 totals 12 residues. The V segment lost 7 bases and the J segment 8 bases; nucleotides outside the gene matches: 6.

The V call is TRBV7-3, the J call TRBJ1-5; 8 bases match TRBD1. Germline assignment: CDR1 SGHTA and CDR2 FQGTGA. CDR3 length: 16 residues. The trim removed 5 bases at V and 7 bases at J, leaving 13 bases unmatched. The CDR3 here is CASSPPGTGSSQPQHF. The DNA for the CDR3 is TGTGCCAGCAGCCCCCCAGGGACAGGCTCGTCCCAGCCCCAGCATTTT.

The gene calls are TRBV18 and TRBJ2-5; D perhaps matches TRBD2 (6 bases). The CDR3 consists of 15 residues. With 4 bases removed from V and 5 bases from J, the gap between germline ends came to 17 bases. Germline CDR1 KGHSH, CDR2 LQKENI. The DNA for the CDR3 is TGTGCCAGCTCACGGAGAAAGGGTGCGGGGGAGACCCAGTACTTC. This gives the protein CASSRRKGAGETQYF.